The entry below gives a single TCR beta chain sequence along with its context. Its antigen is as yet unknown. TCRdb called the reads again in MiXCR, with one record for every CDR3 protein. The profile shows 310,000 or so distinct CDR3 sequences, about 8.8% of them singletons. This record comes from a study of T cell repertoires in cytomegalovirus infection. The wider study: From public TCR beta signatures came an indication of both CMV infection and matching HLA type. Findings and limits, study-wide: Cumulative frequency of public TCR beta families picked out carriers of CMV plus the relevant HLA. In two of eight donors, the top clonotype was HLA-C-restricted CMV-specific.

V lost 7 bases and J 1 base, leaving 8 bases between the germline ends. The germline V gene has CDR1 LGHNT and CDR2 FRNRAP. The CDR3 loop spans 14 amino acids. Sequenced material: PBMCs. The receptor's source is a human donor in good health (CMV status not recorded). Some clones in this sample may be carry-over from other donors' samples. The chain carries TRBV12-5 and TRBJ2-6; D remains unclear. CDR3 nucleotide sequence: TGTGCTAGTGCTATCGGTTCTGGGGCCAACGTCCTGACTTTC. Protein: CASAIGSGANVLTF.